Listed below are T cell receptor beta chains from one sample, sequenced in a study of blood T cells in healthy people across ages. TCRdb itself ran the 5' RACE reads through MiXCR, one entry per CDR3 protein. The sample shows approximately 850,000 distinct CDR3 sequences, roughly 60% of them seen only once. Input material: blood. Receptors originate from a man aged 25-45 years in good health. CDR3s include the opening cysteine and the closing phenylalanine or tryptophan. A D gene is named only where the DNA matches it firmly. Not all rows give a size; the values are once, few, many and, for expanded clones, a class.

d_gene	v_gene	abundance	j_gene	CDR3nt	CDR3aa
NA	TRBV6-2/TRBV6-3	NA	TRBJ2-7	TGTGCCAGCAGTTACTATCCCGGGGAAAGCTCCTACGAGCAGTACTTC	CASSYYPGESSYEQYF
NA	TRBV28	NA	TRBJ2-4	TGTGCCAGCGGAAGCTTGCGGGACAAAAACATTCAGTCCTTC	CASGSLRDKNIQSF
NA	TRBV6-6	NA	TRBJ2-2	TGTGCCAGCACCAGGGTTAACACCGGGGAGCTGTTTTTT	CASTRVNTGELFF
NA	TRBV6-1	NA	TRBJ1-1	TGTGCCGGCCGGGACAACTTGAACACTGAAGCTTTCTTT	CAGRDNLNTEAFF
TRBD2	TRBV12-3/TRBV12-4	NA	TRBJ2-5	TGTGCCAGCAGGGTGAACGGACTAGCGGGTATTCAGTACTTC	CASRVNGLAGIQYF
TRBD1	TRBV20-1	NA	TRBJ1-2	TGCAGTGCTGTGGGGGACAGGGGGGTCTACACCTTC	CSAVGDRGVYTF
TRBD1	TRBV6-5	NA	TRBJ2-7	TGCGCCAGCAGTAAGTTGACAGGGGCCTACGAGCAGTACTTC	CASSKLTGAYEQYF
NA	TRBV9	few	TRBJ2-5	TGTGCCAGCAGCGTAGGCCCAGAGGGGGGCAAAGAGACCCAGTACTTC	CASSVGPEGGKETQYF
NA	TRBV5-1	NA	TRBJ1-2	TGCGCCAGCAGCTGGGAGGGACCGAGAGACGGCTACACCTTC	CASSWEGPRDGYTF
NA	TRBV29-1	NA	TRBJ1-2	TGCACCACGACGAAAGCGGGGGACTATGGCTACACCTTC	CTTTKAGDYGYTF
TRBD2	TRBV7-9	NA	TRBJ2-1	TGTGCCAGCAGCTCCCTAGCGGGGATAGACAATGAGCAGTTCTTC	CASSSLAGIDNEQFF
NA	TRBV20-1	NA	TRBJ2-1	TGCAGTGCCCGTTGGGGGGGCCGCAGTGAGCAGTTCTTC	CSARWGGRSEQFF
TRBD1	TRBV20-1	NA	TRBJ2-7	TGCAGTGCTAGGCAGCAGGGGGCGTCCTACGAGCAGTACTTC	CSARQQGASYEQYF
NA	TRBV27	few	TRBJ2-3	TGTGCCAGCAGGCCGGTGGGGGACTCGCGCACAGATACGCAGTATTTT	CASRPVGDSRTDTQYF
NA	TRBV9	NA	TRBJ1-1	TGTGCCAGCAGCGTAGTTGCGGGGAACACTGAAGCTTTCTTT	CASSVVAGNTEAFF
TRBD2	TRBV28	few	TRBJ2-7	TGTGCCAGCAGCCAGCTAGCGGGAGATAGGTACGAGCAGTACTTC	CASSQLAGDRYEQYF